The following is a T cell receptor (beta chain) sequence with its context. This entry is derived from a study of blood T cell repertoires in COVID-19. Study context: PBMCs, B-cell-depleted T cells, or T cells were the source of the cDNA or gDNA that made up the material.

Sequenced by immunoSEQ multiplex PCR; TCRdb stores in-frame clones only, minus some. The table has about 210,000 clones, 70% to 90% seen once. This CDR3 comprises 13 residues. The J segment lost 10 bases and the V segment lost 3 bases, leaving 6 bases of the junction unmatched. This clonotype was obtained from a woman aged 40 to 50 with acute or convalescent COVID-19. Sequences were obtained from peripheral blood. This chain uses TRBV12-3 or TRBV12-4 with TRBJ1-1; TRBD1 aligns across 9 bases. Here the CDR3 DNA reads TGTGCCAGCAGTTTGGGACAGGGAGGAGTAGCTTTCTTT. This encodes CASSLGQGGVAFF.